This passage covers 27 T cell receptor beta chains from one sample sequenced in a study of cytomegalovirus exposure and HLA in healthy donors. Both 60 Vbeta primers and 13 Jbeta primers went into the PCR. Assay: immunoSEQ multiplex PCR; the TCRdb copy retains only in-frame clones and omits some. The sample shows roughly 100,000 clones, around three quarters of them seen only once. Sequencing was done on a sample of PBMCs. These receptors were collected from a man aged 35 to 55 in good health and CMV-seronegative.

This chain connects TRBV6-1 to TRBJ1-1; 10 nucleotides align to TRBD1. CDR3 length: 15 amino acids. J was trimmed by 4 bases and V by 5 bases; bases with no gene match: 7. From germline, CDR1 is MNHNS and CDR2 SASEGT. The DNA of the CDR3 is TGTGCCAGCAGTTTGGGGGGACAGGGGAGCACTGAAGCTTTCTTT. Its translation is CASSLGGQGSTEAFF.

The chain joins TRBV5-6 to TRBJ1-2; no reliable D call. Germline assignment: CDR1 SGHDT and CDR2 YYEEEE. Trimming took off 2 bases at V and 5 bases at J, with 13 bases between the two ends. The CDR3 is 14 residues long. The CDR3 DNA reads TGTGCCAGCAGCTTTGGGGAGAGTTGGTATGGCTACACCTTC. Its protein is CASSFGESWYGYTF.

This clone has just one count. The chain employs TRBV5-8 and TRBJ2-3; D perhaps matches TRBD1 (5 bases). V lost 0 bases to trimming and J lost 6 bases, with 11 bases between them. Germline loops: CDR1 SGHTS, CDR2 YDEGEE. The CDR3 is 14 residues long. The CDR3 here is CASSLGAGSDTQYF. CDR3 DNA: TGTGCCAGCAGCTTGGGGGCAGGGTCGGATACGCAGTATTTT.

The chain has TRBV10-3 and TRBJ2-5; TRBD2 matches 11 bases. V lost 11 bases and J lost 1; bases outside the gene matches: 9. The CDR3 runs to 15 residues. The germline V gene has CDR1 ENHRY and CDR2 SYGVKD. CDR3 sequence reads: CASRGGLAVQETQYF. The CDR3 DNA is TGTGCCTCTCGCGGGGGACTAGCGGTCCAAGAGACCCAGTACTTC.

The rearrangement uses TRBV6-1 and TRBJ1-4; TRBD1 might be the D (6 bases). V dropped 5 bases and J dropped 0 bases, with 7 bases sitting between them. The CDR3 has 14 residues. From germline, CDR1 is MNHNS and CDR2 SASEGT. CDR3 sequence (DNA): TGTGCCAGCAGTCGGACAGCAACTAATGAAAAACTGTTTTTT. It specifies CASSRTATNEKLFF.

The chain carries TRBV5-1 and TRBJ2-3, with 11 bases that match TRBD2. After removal of 0 bases from V and 3 bases from J, the junction contained 3 bases not matched to a gene. Per the germline V gene, CDR1 is SGHRS and CDR2 is YFSETQ. This CDR3 has 16 amino acids. This CDR3 is CASSLGASGGTDTQYF. The DNA for the CDR3 is TGCGCCAGCAGCTTGGGCGCTAGCGGGGGGACAGATACGCAGTATTTT.

This clone appeared a few times. The chain carries TRBV7-6 and TRBJ2-5, with 7 bases fitting TRBD1. Germline V gene lookup returns CDR1 SGHVS and CDR2 FNYEAQ. This CDR3 spans 14 amino acids. V gave up 5 bases and J gave up 1 base; unmatched junction bases: 4. The CDR3 sequence: CASSPGTVQETQYF. As DNA, the CDR3 is TGTGCCAGCAGCCCCGGGACAGTCCAAGAGACCCAGTACTTC.

The CDR3 protein is CASSSGLAVGYEQYF. The DNA of the CDR3 is TGCGCCAGCAGCTCCGGACTAGCGGTAGGATACGAGCAGTACTTC. V is TRBV5-1 and J is TRBJ2-7; TRBD2 matches at 10 bases. The CDR3 covers 15 residues. In germline, CDR1 is SGHRS, CDR2 YFSETQ. The V segment lost 3 bases and the J segment 4 bases; nucleotides outside the gene matches: 7.

This clone has a handful of counts. The rearrangement uses TRBV5-6 and TRBJ2-7; 7 nucleotides line up with TRBD2. Looked up from germline, CDR1 is SGHDT and CDR2 is YYEEEE. The V and J ends lost 2 bases and 2 bases, in that order; junction bases with no gene match: 4. CDR3 length: 14 amino acids. The CDR3 is CASSLAGRPYEQYV. CDR3 sequence (DNA): TGTGCCAGCAGCTTAGCGGGGAGACCCTACGAGCAGTACGTC.

J is TRBJ2-5 and V is TRBV30; 8 bases are shared with TRBD2. The V gene's germline CDR1 is GTSNPN and CDR2 SVGIG (reference sequence). V lost 2 bases to trimming and J lost 3 bases; unmatched junction nucleotides: 8. CDR3 size: 15 residues. DNA of the CDR3: TGTGCCTGGAGTTCGGGACTAGTTACCGAAGAGACCCAGTACTTC. It yields the protein CAWSSGLVTEETQYF. Based on the CDR3 plus reference TRBV30 and TRBJ2-5, the full variable domain is SQTIHQWPATLVQPVGSPLSLECTVEGTSNPNLYWYRQAAGRGLQLLFYSVGIGQISSEVPQNLSASRPQDRQFILSSKKLLLSDSGFYLCAWSSGLVTEETQYFGPGTRLLVL.

The rearrangement links TRBV19 to TRBJ2-4; 7 nucleotides line up with TRBD2. Germline assignment: CDR1 LNHDA and CDR2 SQIVND (reference sequence). The trim removed 2 bases at V and 9 bases at J, leaving 10 bases unmatched. CDR3 length: 15 residues. The CDR3 sequence: CASSIYGVGGGIQYF. The DNA for the CDR3 is TGTGCCAGTAGTATATACGGCGTGGGCGGGGGCATTCAGTACTTC.

This sequence joins TRBV19 and TRBJ2-6; unclear D gene. The CDR3 extends over 19 amino acids. Trimming stripped 0 bases from V and 0 bases from J, with 15 bases between. Germline V CDR1 and CDR2: LNHDA, SQIVND (reference sequence). In nucleotides, the CDR3 is TGTGCCAGTAGTATAGATCCCCCTCGACAAGTCTCTGGGGCCAACGTCCTGACTTTC. It yields the protein CASSIDPPRQVSGANVLTF.

The rearrangement joins TRBV29-1 to TRBJ2-1; 7 bases are a match to TRBD1. V dropped 8 bases and J dropped 3; count of bases not matched to a gene: 10. The CDR3 runs to 14 residues. Germline assignment: CDR1 SQVTM and CDR2 ANQGSEA. Here the CDR3 reads CSYERGLYYNEQFF. The CDR3 DNA reads as TGCAGCTACGAAAGGGGGCTATACTACAATGAGCAGTTCTTC.

This chain uses TRBV27 with TRBJ1-2; 7 positions agree with TRBD1. This CDR3 is 13 amino acids long. The V and J ends lost 3 bases and 8 bases, in that order; junction bases with no gene match: 6. Germline CDR1 is MNHEY and CDR2 is SMNVEV (reference sequence). For the CDR3, the DNA is TGTGCCAGCAGTTTGACAGGGCTGGGCGGCTACACCTTC. Its protein product is CASSLTGLGGYTF.

As to this clone: The junction departs from germline at one end; a sequencing error may be responsible. V and J are TRBV7-9 and TRBJ2-1, with TRBD1 identical over 10 bases. Germline V gene data show CDR1 as SEHNR and CDR2 as FQNEAQ (reference sequence). CDR3 length equals 16 residues. CDR3 sequence (DNA): TGTTCCAGCAGCTTAGGACAGGGGGTTTCCTACAATGAGCAGTTCTTC. This translates into CSSSLGQGVSYNEQFF.

The CDR3 loop reads CASSLLGTNLYEQYF. The CDR3 bases are TGCGCCAGCAGCTTGCTCGGGACAAACCTCTACGAGCAGTACTTC. The chain joins TRBV5-1 to TRBJ2-7, with D maybe TRBD1 (6 bases). V was shortened by 1 base and J by 3 bases, with 14 bases between the two germline ends. The CDR3 loop spans 15 amino acids. Germline lookup yields CDR1 SGHRS and CDR2 YFSETQ.

The chain joins TRBV5-1 to TRBJ2-1; 13 bases are a match to TRBD2. The CDR3 length is 16 residues. V shed 4 bases and J 1 base; nucleotides not matched to a gene: 2. CDR1 is SGHRS, CDR2 YFSETQ, per germline. The chain's CDR3 is CASSGLAGVSYNEQFF. As DNA, the CDR3 is TGCGCCAGCAGCGGACTAGCGGGGGTATCCTACAATGAGCAGTTCTTC.

This chain links TRBV19 with TRBJ1-2, with TRBD1 matching over 9 bases. V lost 3 bases to trimming and J lost 4 bases; unmatched junction nucleotides: 6. Germline V gives CDR1 LNHDA, CDR2 SQIVND (reference sequence). This CDR3 has 15 amino acids. CDR3 protein: CASSIQGTGRYGYTF. CDR3 DNA sequence: TGTGCCAGTAGTATCCAAGGGACAGGGCGCTATGGCTACACCTTC.

The J gene is TRBJ2-3, the V gene TRBV5-1; 11 bases are shared with TRBD2. CDR1 and CDR2 (germline): SGHRS, YFSETQ. The CDR3 is 15 residues long. V lost 7 bases to trimming and J lost 2 bases; unmatched junction nucleotides: 6. CDR3 sequence (DNA): TGCGCCAGCGTCTCTAGCGGGGGGTACACAGATACGCAGTATTTT. Translation gives CASVSSGGYTDTQYF.

J is TRBJ2-3 and V is TRBV28, with a possible D match to TRBD1 (5 bases). V was shortened by 6 bases and J by 2 bases, with 12 bases between the two germline ends. Germline values: CDR1 MDHEN, CDR2 SYDVKM. The CDR3 extends over 14 amino acids. The DNA of the CDR3 is TGTGCCAGCAGCTCCGACAGAATCACAGATACGCAGTATTTT. Translating it yields CASSSDRITDTQYF. Using reference TRBV28 and TRBJ2-3 for the parts outside the CDR3, the full variable domain is DVKVTQSSRYLVKRTGEKVFLECVQDMDHENMFWYRQDPGLGLRLIYFSYDVKMKEKGDIPEGYSVSREKKERFSLILESASTNQTSMYLCASSSDRITDTQYFGPGTRLTVL.

This clone was seen only a few times. This chain connects TRBV7-9 to TRBJ1-1, with 9 bases lining up with TRBD1. Germline CDR1 and CDR2: SEHNR and FQNEAQ (reference sequence). After removal of 3 bases from V and 1 base from J, the junction contained 6 bases not matched to a gene. CDR3 size: 16 residues. The CDR3 region is CASSFDLTGGNTEAFF. The CDR3 coding sequence is TGTGCCAGCAGCTTTGACTTGACAGGGGGGAACACTGAAGCTTTCTTT.

J is TRBJ1-5 and V is TRBV11-2; no reliable D call. Trimming removed 4 bases from V and 3 bases from J, with 13 bases in between. Germline values: CDR1 SGHAT, CDR2 FQNNGV. The CDR3 covers 15 residues. The DNA for the CDR3 is TGTGCCAGCAGCTATGGCGGGGTACCCAATCAGCCCCAGCATTTT. It is translated as CASSYGGVPNQPQHF.

This clone was picked up a small number of times. The J gene is TRBJ1-2, the V gene TRBV6-5; 7 bases agree with TRBD1. The CDR3 spans 16 residues. Germline CDR1 reads MNHEY; CDR2 reads SVGAGI. J lost 4 bases, V lost 4 bases, and 12 bases had no gene match. The CDR3 protein is CASSSPTGIRSYGYTF. The CDR3 DNA follows: TGTGCCAGCAGTTCCCCGACAGGGATACGTAGCTATGGCTACACCTTC.

V usage is TRBV5-1 and J usage is TRBJ1-5; D unclear. The CDR3 is made up of 15 amino acids. Germline lookup yields CDR1 SGHRS and CDR2 YFSETQ. The ends were cut back, 0 bases at V and 1 base at J, with 8 bases in the middle. Here the CDR3 reads CASSLARVSNQPQHF. For the CDR3, the DNA is TGCGCCAGCAGCTTGGCGAGGGTGAGCAATCAGCCCCAGCATTTT.

The chain employs TRBV10-3 and TRBJ1-5, with D hard to call. V lost 4 bases, J lost 6 bases, and 10 bases lay in between. Germline CDR1 ENHRY, CDR2 SYGVKD. The CDR3 sequence is 13 residues long. CDR3 nucleotide sequence: TGTGCCATCAGTGGGGAGCGTAGTCAGCCCCAGCATTTT. Amino acid sequence: CAISGERSQPQHF.

This clone was counted between two and nine times. The chain couples TRBV4-1 to TRBJ2-3; 7 bases are a match to TRBD2. The CDR3 totals 16 residues. V lost 4 bases to trimming and J lost 0 bases; unmatched junction nucleotides: 7. Germline V CDR1 and CDR2: MGHRA, YSYEKL. The CDR3 DNA reads TGCGCCAGCAGCCTCACTAGCGACCTTAGCACAGATACGCAGTATTTT. It translates to CASSLTSDLSTDTQYF.

This clone was seen once. This chain joins TRBV29-1 and TRBJ2-5, with D possibly being TRBD2 (5 bases). The CDR3 contains 11 residues. Germline CDR1 is SQVTM and CDR2 is ANQGSEA. Trimming took 4 bases from V and 4 from J, leaving 7 bases between them. CDR3 in amino acids: CSVGAVETQYF. CDR3 DNA: TGCAGCGTTGGAGCGGTAGAGACCCAGTACTTC. Filled out from reference TRBV29-1 and TRBJ2-5, the complete variable domain reads SAVISQKPSRDICQRGTSLTIQCQVDSQVTMMFWYRQQPGQSLTLIATANQGSEATYESGFVIDKFPISRPNLTFSTLTVSNMSPEDSSIYLCSVGAVETQYFGPGTRLLVL.